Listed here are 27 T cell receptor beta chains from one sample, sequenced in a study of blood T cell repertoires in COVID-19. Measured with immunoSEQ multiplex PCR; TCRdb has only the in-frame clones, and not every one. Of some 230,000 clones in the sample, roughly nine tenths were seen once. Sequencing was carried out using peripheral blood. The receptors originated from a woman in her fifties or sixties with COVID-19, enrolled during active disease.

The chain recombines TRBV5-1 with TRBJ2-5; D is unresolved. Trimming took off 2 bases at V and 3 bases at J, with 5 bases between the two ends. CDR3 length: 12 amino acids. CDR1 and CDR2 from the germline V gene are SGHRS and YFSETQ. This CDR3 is CASSLEKETQYF. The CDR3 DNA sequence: TGCGCCAGCAGCTTAGAGAAAGAGACCCAGTACTTC.

The CDR3 reads CASNSFRGDGYTF. DNA of the CDR3: TGTGCCAGTAATTCCTTCCGCGGAGATGGCTACACCTTC. The chain links TRBV19 to TRBJ1-2; D ambiguous. Germline V gene lookup returns CDR1 LNHDA and CDR2 SQIVND (reference sequence). Trimming cost V 7 bases and J 6 bases, with 15 bases left between them. The CDR3 sequence is 13 residues long.

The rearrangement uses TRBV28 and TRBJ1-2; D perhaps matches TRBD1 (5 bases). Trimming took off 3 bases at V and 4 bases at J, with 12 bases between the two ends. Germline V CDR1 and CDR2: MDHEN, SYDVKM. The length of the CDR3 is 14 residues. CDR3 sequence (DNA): TGTGCCAGCAGTTTTCCAGGGTTCGGCTATGGCTACACCTTC. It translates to CASSFPGFGYGYTF.

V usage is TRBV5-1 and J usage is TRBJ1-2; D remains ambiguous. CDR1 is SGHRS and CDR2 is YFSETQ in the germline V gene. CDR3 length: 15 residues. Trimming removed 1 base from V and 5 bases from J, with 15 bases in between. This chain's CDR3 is CASSLTPKSGYGYTF. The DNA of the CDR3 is TGCGCCAGCAGCTTGACCCCGAAATCAGGTTATGGCTACACCTTC.

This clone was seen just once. The CDR3 protein is CASSLIGADTQYF. CDR3 nucleotides: TGTGCCAGCAGCTTAATAGGGGCGGATACGCAGTATTTT. The V gene is TRBV5-4, the J gene TRBJ2-3, with TRBD1 as a possible D gene (5 bases). The V gene's germline CDR1 is SGHNT and CDR2 YYREEE (reference sequence). The length of the CDR3 is 13 residues. V shed 2 bases and J shed 6 bases, with 10 bases lying between them.

In DNA, the CDR3 is TGCGCCAGCAGCTTACGGGGGTCCTACGAGCAGTACTTC. This encodes CASSLRGSYEQYF. The chain couples TRBV5-1 to TRBJ2-7, with D perhaps matching TRBD2 (6 bases). V was pared by 2 bases and J by 1 base, with 7 bases between. The CDR3 runs to 13 residues. Germline values: CDR1 SGHRS, CDR2 YFSETQ.

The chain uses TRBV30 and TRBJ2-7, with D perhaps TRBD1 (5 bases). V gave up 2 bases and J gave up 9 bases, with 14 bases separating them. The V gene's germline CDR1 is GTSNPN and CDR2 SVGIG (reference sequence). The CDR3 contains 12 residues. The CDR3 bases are TGTGCCTGGAGTCTCCCAGGGTTGGGGCAGTACTTC. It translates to CAWSLPGLGQYF.

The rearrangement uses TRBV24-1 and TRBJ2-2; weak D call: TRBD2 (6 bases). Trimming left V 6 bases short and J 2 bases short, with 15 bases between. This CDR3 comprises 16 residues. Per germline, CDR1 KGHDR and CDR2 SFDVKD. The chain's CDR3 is CATSMAGRINTGELFF. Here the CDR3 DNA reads TGTGCCACCAGTATGGCGGGGAGAATTAACACCGGGGAGCTGTTTTTT.

The CDR3 reads CASSERGGRWADTQYF. The CDR3 bases are TGTGCCAGCAGTGAACGGGGGGGCCGATGGGCAGATACGCAGTATTTT. The V and J genes are TRBV6-1 and TRBJ2-3, with TRBD2 matching 8 bases. The ends lost 2 bases at V and 4 bases at J; junction bases unmatched: 8. CDR1 and CDR2 from the germline V gene are MNHNS and SASEGT. The CDR3 consists of 16 residues.

The CDR3 spells CASSQVGTGSEKLFF. The DNA of the CDR3 is TGCGCCAGCAGCCAAGTGGGGACAGGGTCTGAAAAACTGTTTTTT. The gene calls are TRBV4-3 and TRBJ1-4; 9 bases line up with TRBD1. Germline CDR1 reads LGHNA; CDR2 reads YSLEER. The CDR3 runs to 15 residues. The trim removed 1 base at V and 7 bases at J, leaving 4 bases unmatched.

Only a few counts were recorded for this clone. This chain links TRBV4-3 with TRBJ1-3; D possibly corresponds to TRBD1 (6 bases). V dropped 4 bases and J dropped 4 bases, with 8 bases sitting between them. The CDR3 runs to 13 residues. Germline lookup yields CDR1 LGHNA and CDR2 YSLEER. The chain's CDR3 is CASSPTGGNTIYF. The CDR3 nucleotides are TGCGCCAGCAGCCCTACAGGGGGAAACACCATATATTTT.

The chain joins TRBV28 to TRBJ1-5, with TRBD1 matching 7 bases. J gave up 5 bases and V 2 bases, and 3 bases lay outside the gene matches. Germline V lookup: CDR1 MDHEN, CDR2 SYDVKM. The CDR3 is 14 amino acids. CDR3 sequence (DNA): TGTGCCAGCAGTTTAAGACAGGGATATCAGCCCCAGCATTTT. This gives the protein CASSLRQGYQPQHF.

This CDR3 is CASSEVGRGNTEAFF. CDR3 in DNA: TGTGCCAGCAGTGAAGTGGGGCGGGGGAACACTGAAGCTTTCTTT. V and J are TRBV6-1 and TRBJ1-1; the D gene is possibly TRBD1 (5 bases). This CDR3 comprises 15 residues. CDR1 is MNHNS and CDR2 is SASEGT in the germline V gene. V lost 1 base, J lost 1 base, and 10 bases lay in between.

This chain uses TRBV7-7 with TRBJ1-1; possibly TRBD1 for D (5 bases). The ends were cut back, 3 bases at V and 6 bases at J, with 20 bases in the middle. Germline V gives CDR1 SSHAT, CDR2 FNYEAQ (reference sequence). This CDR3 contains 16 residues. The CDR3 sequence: CASSFPPGTGDAEAFF. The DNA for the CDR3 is TGTGCCAGCAGCTTTCCCCCTGGGACGGGGGACGCTGAAGCTTTCTTT.

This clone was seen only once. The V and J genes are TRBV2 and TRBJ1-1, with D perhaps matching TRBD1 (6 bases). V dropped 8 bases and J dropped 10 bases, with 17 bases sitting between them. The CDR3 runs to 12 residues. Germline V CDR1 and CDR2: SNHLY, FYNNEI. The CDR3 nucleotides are TGTGCCAGCCGGCAGGGGAAAGTAGTAGCTTTCTTT. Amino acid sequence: CASRQGKVVAFF. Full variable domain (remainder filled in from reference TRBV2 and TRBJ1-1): EPEVTQTPSHQVTQMGQEVILRCVPISNHLYFYWYRQILGQKVEFLVSFYNNEISEKSEIFDDQFSVERPDGSNFTLKIRSTKLEDSAMYFCASRQGKVVAFFGQGTRLTVV.

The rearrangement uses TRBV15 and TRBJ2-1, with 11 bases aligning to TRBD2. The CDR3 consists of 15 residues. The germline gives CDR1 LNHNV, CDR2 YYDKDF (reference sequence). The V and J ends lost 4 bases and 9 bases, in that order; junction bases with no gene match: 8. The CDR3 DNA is TGTGCCACCAGCACATCGACTAGCGGGGTTGGTGAGCAGTTCTTC. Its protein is CATSTSTSGVGEQFF.

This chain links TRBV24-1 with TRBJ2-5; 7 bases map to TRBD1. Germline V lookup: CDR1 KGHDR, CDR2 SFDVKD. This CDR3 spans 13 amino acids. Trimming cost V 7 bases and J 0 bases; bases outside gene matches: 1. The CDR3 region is CATRGTDQETQYF. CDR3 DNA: TGTGCCACCAGAGGGACAGACCAAGAGACCCAGTACTTC.

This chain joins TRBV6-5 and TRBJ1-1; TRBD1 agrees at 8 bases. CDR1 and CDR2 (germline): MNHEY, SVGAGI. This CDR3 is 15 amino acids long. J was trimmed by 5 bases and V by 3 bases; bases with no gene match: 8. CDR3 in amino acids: CASSYAGGGGTEAFF. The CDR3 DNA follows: TGTGCCAGCAGTTATGCAGGGGGCGGAGGAACTGAAGCTTTCTTT.

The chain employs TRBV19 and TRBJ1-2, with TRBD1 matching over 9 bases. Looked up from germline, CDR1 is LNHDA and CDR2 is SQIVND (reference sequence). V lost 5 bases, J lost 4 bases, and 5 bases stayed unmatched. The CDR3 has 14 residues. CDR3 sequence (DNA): TGTGCCAGTAGTCCGGGACAGGGTGCCTATGGCTACACCTTC. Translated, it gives CASSPGQGAYGYTF.

The CDR3: CASSSTVRQGGTEAFF. As DNA, the CDR3 is TGCGCCAGCAGCTCAACCGTCAGACAGGGGGGCACTGAAGCTTTCTTT. This chain uses TRBV5-1 with TRBJ1-1; 9 bases fit TRBD1. V dropped 3 bases and J dropped 4; count of bases not matched to a gene: 10. In germline, CDR1 is SGHRS, CDR2 YFSETQ. This CDR3 has 16 amino acids.

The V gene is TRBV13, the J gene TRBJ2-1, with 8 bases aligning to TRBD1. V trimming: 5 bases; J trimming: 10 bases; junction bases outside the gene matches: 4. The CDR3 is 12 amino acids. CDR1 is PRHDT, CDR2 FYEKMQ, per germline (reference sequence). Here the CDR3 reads CASSQGAVEQFF. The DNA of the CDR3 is TGTGCCAGCAGCCAGGGGGCGGTCGAGCAGTTCTTC.

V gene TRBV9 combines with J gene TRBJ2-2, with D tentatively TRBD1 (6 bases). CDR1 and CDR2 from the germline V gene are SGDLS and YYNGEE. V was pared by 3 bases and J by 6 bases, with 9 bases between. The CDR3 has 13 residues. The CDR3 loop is CASSAGTSGELFF. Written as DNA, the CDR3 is TGTGCCAGCAGCGCAGGGACATCCGGGGAGCTGTTTTTT.

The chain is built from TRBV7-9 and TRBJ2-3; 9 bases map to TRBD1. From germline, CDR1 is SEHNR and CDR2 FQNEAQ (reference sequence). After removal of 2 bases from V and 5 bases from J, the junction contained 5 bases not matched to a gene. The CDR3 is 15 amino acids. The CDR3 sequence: CASSLRGQGLDTQYF. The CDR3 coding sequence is TGTGCCAGCAGCTTAAGGGGACAGGGATTAGATACGCAGTATTTT.

CDR3 coding DNA: TGCGCCAGCAGCGGGGGGGCAGCCGAGCAGTACTTC. Translating it yields CASSGGAAEQYF. V usage is TRBV5-1 and J usage is TRBJ2-7; a possible D gene is TRBD2 (7 bases). Per the germline V gene, CDR1 is SGHRS and CDR2 is YFSETQ. This CDR3 has 12 amino acids. V was pared by 4 bases and J by 6 bases, with 11 bases between.

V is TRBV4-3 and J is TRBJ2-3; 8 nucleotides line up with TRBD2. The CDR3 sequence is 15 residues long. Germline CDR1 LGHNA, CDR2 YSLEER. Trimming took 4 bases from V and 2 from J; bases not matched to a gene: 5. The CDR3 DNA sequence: TGCGCCAGCAGCCTTGGACTAGCTCTCACAGATACGCAGTATTTT. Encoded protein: CASSLGLALTDTQYF.

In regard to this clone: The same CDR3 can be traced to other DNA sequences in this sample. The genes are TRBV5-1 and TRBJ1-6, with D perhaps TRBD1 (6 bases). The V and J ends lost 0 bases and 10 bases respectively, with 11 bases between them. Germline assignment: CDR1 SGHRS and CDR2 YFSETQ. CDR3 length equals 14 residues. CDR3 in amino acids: CASSLAGQGSPLHF. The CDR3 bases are TGCGCCAGCAGCTTGGCCGGCCAGGGGTCACCCCTCCACTTT. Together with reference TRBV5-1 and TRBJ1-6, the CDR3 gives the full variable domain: KAGVTQTPRYLIKTRGQQVTLSCSPISGHRSVSWYQQTPGQGLQFLFEYFSETQRNKGNFPGRFSGRQFSNSRSEMNVSTLELGDSALYLCASSLAGQGSPLHFGNGTRLTVT.

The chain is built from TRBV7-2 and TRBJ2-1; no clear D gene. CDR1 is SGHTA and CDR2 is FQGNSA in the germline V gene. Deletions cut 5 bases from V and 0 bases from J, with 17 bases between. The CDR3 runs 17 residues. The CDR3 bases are TGTGCCAGCAGCCCCCCGGGTAAGAGGAGCTCCTACAATGAGCAGTTCTTC. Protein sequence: CASSPPGKRSSYNEQFF. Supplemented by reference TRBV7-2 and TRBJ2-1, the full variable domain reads GAGVSQSPSNKVTEKGKDVELRCDPISGHTALYWYRQSLGQGLEFLIYFQGNSAPDKSGLPSDRFSAERTGGSVSTLTIQRTQQEDSAVYLCASSPPGKRSSYNEQFFGPGTRLTVL.